The following is a T cell receptor (beta chain) sequence with its context. Its target is not known. Trimming left V 1 base short and J 7 bases short, with 11 bases between. Germline values: CDR1 SGHRS, CDR2 YFSETQ. The CDR3 loop spans 14 amino acids. The sample originates from a study of blood T cells in healthy people across ages. Ten milliliters of peripheral blood were drawn from each donor. A sample-barcoded 5' primer and a J-beta primer mix were used in a second PCR of about 7 to 12 cycles. TCRdb used MiXCR to reprocess the 5' RACE reads, holding one entry per CDR3 protein. The table includes about 1.8 million distinct CDR3 sequences, just under 50% detected once. Overall study findings and caveats: More naive CD4+ cells and higher diversity were found in long-lived than in aged donors. The study could not conclusively compare naive and antigen-experienced cells, given its unsorted PBMCs.

The sample was blood. The origin of this receptor is a woman in her forties in good health. The rearrangement joins TRBV5-1 to TRBJ2-2; D remains ambiguous. CDR3 bases: TGCGCCAGCAGCTTGCTGACTTCGCGCGGGGAGCTGTTTTTT. Protein: CASSLLTSRGELFF.